The 18 T cell receptor beta chains below were found in one sample sequenced in a study of T cells in Graves' hyperthyroidism and ophthalmopathy (dated by TCRdb to about 2019). Library preparation employed multiplex PCR. The instrument given in TCRdb is Illumina HiSeq 2000. The TCR beta CDR3 regions were amplified from RNA transcripts. The TCR CDR3 was subjected to a first round of RT-PCR using the HTBI primer set and the Qiagen OneStep RT-PCR kit. TCRdb reanalyzed the raw reads on its own, using fastp at Q25 for trimming and MiXCR for clone calling, and kept in-frame beta chains. Identical CDR3 protein sequences are pooled into one entry, listed with their most common genes and DNA. In all, the sample holds nearly 600,000 distinct CDR3 sequences, and approximately 15% of those were seen once. About 5.8% of the sample is taken by the ten largest. The material sequenced was blood. The receptors come from a woman aged 25 to 39 with Graves' hyperthyroidism that later progressed to Graves' ophthalmopathy.

Only a few counts were recorded for this clonotype. Possible read error: a much larger clone is one base away. This chain joins TRBV7-8 and TRBJ1-2; D might be TRBD1 (5 bases). CDR1 is SGHVS and CDR2 is FQNEAQ in the germline V gene. V gave up 4 bases and J gave up 6 bases, with 15 bases separating them. The CDR3 length is 14 residues. CDR3 coding DNA: TGTGCCAGCAGCTCCCGCAGGGACCATCATGGCTACACCTTC. Protein sequence: CASSSRRDHHGYTF.

This clonotype was recorded at least ten times. The rearrangement uses TRBV7-8 and TRBJ2-2; 7 bases line up with TRBD2. This CDR3 is 18 amino acids long. Germline lookup yields CDR1 SGHVS and CDR2 FQNEAQ. V shed 2 bases, J shed 2 bases, and the junction held 11 bases outside the gene matches. Here the CDR3 reads CASSLISMGLLNTGELFF. For the CDR3, the DNA is TGTGCCAGCAGCTTAATCTCTATGGGACTACTCAACACCGGGGAGCTGTTTTTT.

Worth noting for this clonotype: The CDR3 ends on some other residue instead of the conserved phenylalanine or tryptophan, so this is likely a read error. Because the CDR3's place on the DNA is in doubt, the DNA is left out and the CDR3 is given as listed by TCRdb. The chain recombines TRBV5-1 with TRBJ1-6; the table assigns TRBD1, which was not confirmed against the DNA. Germline CDR1 and CDR2: SGHRS and YFSETQ. The CDR3 has 16 amino acids, counting both end residues. The CDR3: CASAGGTGGTNSPRHL.

At least ten counts were recorded for this clonotype. The chain joins TRBV28 to TRBJ1-4; 7 bases line up with TRBD1. V trimming: 4 bases; J trimming: 13 bases; junction bases outside the gene matches: 9. The CDR3 runs 13 residues. The germline V gene encodes CDR1 MDHEN and CDR2 SYDVKM. The DNA of the CDR3 is TGTGCCAGCAGTTCTTACCAGGGGGAAGGACTGTTTTTT. As protein: CASSSYQGEGLFF.

This clonotype came up many times. One base away lies a much larger clone, so this may be a sequencing read error. This chain connects TRBV11-1 to TRBJ1-1; 7 bases agree with TRBD1. This CDR3 comprises 13 residues. Trimming removed 2 bases from V and 4 bases from J; junction bases left unmatched: 1. The germline V gene encodes CDR1 SGHAT and CDR2 FQDESV (reference sequence). CDR3 loop: CASSLTGVTEAFF. The DNA of the CDR3 is TGTGCCAGCAGCTTAACAGGGGTCACTGAAGCTTTCTTT.

This clonotype has at least ten counts. V gene TRBV27 combines with J gene TRBJ2-5, with no clear D. The germline V gene encodes CDR1 MNHEY and CDR2 SMNVEV (reference sequence). CDR3 size: 12 residues. The ends were cut back, 5 bases at V and 1 base at J, with 5 bases in the middle. This chain's CDR3 is CASSKSQETQYF. For the CDR3, the DNA is TGTGCCAGCAGTAAATCCCAAGAGACCCAGTACTTC.

This clonotype was recorded at least ten times. V gene TRBV11-1 combines with J gene TRBJ1-6; the D gene is possibly TRBD1 (5 bases). Trimming pared 3 bases from V and 6 bases from J, leaving 12 bases between. The CDR3 totals 15 residues. Germline V gives CDR1 SGHAT, CDR2 FQDESV (reference sequence). This chain's CDR3 is CASSLEGTSNSPLHF. The CDR3 coding sequence is TGTGCCAGCAGCTTGGAGGGGACCAGTAATTCACCCCTCCACTTT.

This clonotype was seen ten or more times. The chain carries TRBV20-1 and TRBJ2-7; 9 nucleotides match TRBD2. Trimming at V came to 3 bases and at J to 3 bases, leaving 6 bases not matched to a gene. Germline CDR1 is DFQATT and CDR2 is SNEGSKA (reference sequence). The CDR3 extends over 14 amino acids. CDR3 region: CSASGLAGIYEQYF. The CDR3 coding sequence is TGCAGTGCTAGTGGGCTAGCGGGAATCTACGAGCAGTACTTC.

V is TRBV18 and J is TRBJ1-1; 8 positions match TRBD1. Per germline, CDR1 KGHSH and CDR2 LQKENI. The length of the CDR3 is 15 residues. Trimming cost V 0 bases and J 3 bases; bases outside gene matches: 3. The CDR3 nucleotides are TGTGCCAGCTCACCACCGGGACAGGTTTACACTGAAGCTTTCTTT. Translation: CASSPPGQVYTEAFF. Full variable domain (remainder filled in from reference TRBV18 and TRBJ1-1): NAGVMQNPRHLVRRRGQEARLRCSPMKGHSHVYWYRQLPEEGLKFMVYLQKENIIDESGMPKERFSAEFPKEGPSILRIQQVVRGDSAAYFCASSPPGQVYTEAFFGQGTRLTVV.

In its sample, this clonotype was seen many times. The CDR3 reads CASSQDPGGTGGTEAFF. In nucleotides, the CDR3 is TGTGCCAGCAGCCAAGATCCGGGTGGGACAGGAGGAACTGAAGCTTTCTTT. This rearrangement joins TRBV3-1 to TRBJ1-1; 8 bases line up with TRBD1. The length of the CDR3 is 17 residues. The germline V gene encodes CDR1 LGHDT and CDR2 YNNKEL (reference sequence). J was trimmed by 5 bases and V by 0 bases; bases with no gene match: 11.

The table lists this clonotype with many counts. This rearrangement joins TRBV20-1 to TRBJ2-1; 11 bases line up with TRBD2. This CDR3 is 15 amino acids long. The trim removed 2 bases at V and 8 bases at J, leaving 8 bases unmatched. Per the germline V gene, CDR1 is DFQATT and CDR2 is SNEGSKA (reference sequence). The CDR3 reads CSARRALAGEYEQFF. Here the CDR3 DNA reads TGCAGTGCTAGAAGGGCACTAGCGGGAGAGTATGAGCAGTTCTTC.

This clonotype was seen at least ten times. The chain joins TRBV20-1 to TRBJ2-1, with 14 bases identical to TRBD2. J gave up 6 bases and V 5 bases, and 9 bases lay outside the gene matches. Germline-derived CDR1 and CDR2 are DFQATT and SNEGSKA (reference sequence). The CDR3 is 16 amino acids. As DNA, the CDR3 is TGCAGTGCTTCGGGACTAGCGGGAGAGAAAGGCAATGAGCAGTTCTTC. Its translation is CSASGLAGEKGNEQFF.

This clonotype was recorded a few times. The chain carries TRBV5-6 and TRBJ1-5, with 7 positions matching TRBD1. Unmatched junction bases numbered 9, after V lost 1 base and J lost 5 bases. Germline values: CDR1 SGHDT, CDR2 YYEEEE. This CDR3 spans 16 amino acids. The CDR3 nucleotides are TGTGCCAGCAGCTTGTGGGGGACAGCCGGCGATCAGCCCCAGCATTTT. Translating it yields CASSLWGTAGDQPQHF.

This clonotype was seen at least ten times. The genes are TRBV9 and TRBJ2-7; 9 bases map to TRBD2. Germline CDR1 SGDLS, CDR2 YYNGEE. The CDR3 extends over 16 amino acids. V was clipped by 0 bases and J by 5 bases; unmatched bases: 9. The CDR3: CASSVGVSGRGHEQYF. The CDR3 DNA follows: TGTGCCAGCAGCGTAGGGGTTAGCGGGAGAGGCCACGAGCAGTACTTC.

The sample holds many counts of this clonotype. V usage is TRBV20-1 and J usage is TRBJ2-3, with D perhaps matching TRBD1 (5 bases). Germline CDR1 DFQATT, CDR2 SNEGSKA (reference sequence). V was cut by 1 base and J by 0 bases, with 11 bases left in between. CDR3 length: 15 residues. CDR3: CSARGTRQSTDTQYF. In nucleotides, the CDR3 is TGCAGTGCTAGAGGTACGCGACAGAGCACAGATACGCAGTATTTT.

A few counts support this clonotype. The genes are TRBV28 and TRBJ1-1; D possibly corresponds to TRBD1 (6 bases). CDR1 MDHEN and CDR2 SYDVKM come from the germline V gene. The CDR3 consists of 16 residues. Trimming cost V 2 bases and J 0 bases, with 13 bases left between them. The CDR3 coding sequence is TGTGCCAGCAGTTTAGCTGGGGGGGCCATGAACACTGAAGCTTTCTTT. This encodes CASSLAGGAMNTEAFF.

The J gene is TRBJ1-1, the V gene TRBV5-4; 11 bases match TRBD1. With 4 bases clipped from V and 5 bases from J, the junction kept 7 bases outside the gene matches. Germline V gives CDR1 SGHNT, CDR2 YYREEE (reference sequence). The CDR3 sequence is 15 residues long. The CDR3 spells CASSPGQGARTEAFF. In DNA, the CDR3 is TGTGCCAGCAGCCCCGGACAGGGGGCGAGAACTGAAGCTTTCTTT.

The V and J genes are TRBV20-1 and TRBJ2-1; D perhaps matches TRBD1 (5 bases). V was clipped by 7 bases and J by 6 bases, with 16 bases between them. The CDR3 has 13 residues. Per the germline V gene, CDR1 is DFQATT and CDR2 is SNEGSKA (reference sequence). CDR3 loop: CSVWMARVNEQFF. In nucleotides, the CDR3 is TGCAGTGTATGGATGGCCAGGGTCAATGAGCAGTTCTTC.